This T cell receptor beta chain is from a study of T cell responses to AZD1222 COVID-19 vaccine. Overall study findings and caveats: Spike-specific TCR breadth and depth went up after people got two AZD1222 doses.

Assay: immunoSEQ multiplex PCR; the TCRdb copy retains only in-frame clones and omits some. The repertoire holds approximately 71,000 clones, with around nine tenths as singletons. Comments on this clone: Its target is not known.

Germline lookup yields CDR1 MNHNS and CDR2 SASEGT. The CDR3 consists of 16 residues. V lost 4 bases and J 7 bases, leaving 17 bases between the germline ends. The source was peripheral blood, collected on day 0 of AZD1222 vaccination. This sequence joins TRBV6-1 and TRBJ1-6; a possible D gene is TRBD1 (6 bases). This receptor was taken from an adult in good health. The CDR3 here is CASSAPGGLGNSPLHF. In DNA form, the CDR3 reads TGTGCCAGCAGTGCCCCCGGGGGGCTGGGGAATTCACCCCTCCACTTT.